Following are 20 T cell receptor beta chains from one sample sequenced in a study of response to subunit inactivated influenza vaccine. TCRdb re-called the RT-PCR reads through MiXCR, storing one row per CDR3 protein. Among fewer than 550,000 distinct CDR3 sequences listed, roughly 25% were seen once. The sequencing here drew on CD4+ T cells sorted from PBMCs, taken about 5 days after vaccination. The origin of the receptors is a man aged 50-60 years who received an inactivated influenza vaccine.

This clonotype appeared a few times. CDR3 coding DNA: TGTGCCAGCAGCGTAGAGCCAGGGGGCAAAGATACGCAGTATTTT. Amino acids: CASSVEPGGKDTQYF. The V gene is TRBV9, the J gene TRBJ2-3; TRBD1 agrees at 8 bases. Germline values: CDR1 SGDLS, CDR2 YYNGEE. V trimming: 0 bases; J trimming: 5 bases; junction bases outside the gene matches: 5. This CDR3 spans 15 amino acids.

The rearrangement links TRBV10-3 to TRBJ2-5; the match to TRBD1 covers 9 bases. CDR3 length equals 16 residues. Germline V lookup: CDR1 ENHRY, CDR2 SYGVKD. With V trimmed by 0 bases and J by 5 bases, 7 bases remained unmatched. CDR3 amino acids: CAISESKGQGSETQYF. Written as DNA, the CDR3 is TGTGCCATCAGTGAGTCGAAGGGACAGGGCTCGGAGACCCAGTACTTC.

The chain employs TRBV20-1 and TRBJ2-1; TRBD1 aligns across 7 bases. CDR1 is DFQATT and CDR2 is SNEGSKA in the germline V gene (reference sequence). The J segment lost 0 bases and the V segment lost 5 bases, leaving 4 bases of the junction unmatched. CDR3 length: 14 amino acids. As DNA, the CDR3 is TGCAGTGCTCCACAGGGGAGCTCCTACAATGAGCAGTTCTTC. Translated, it gives CSAPQGSSYNEQFF.

A few counts support this clonotype. The rearrangement joins TRBV6-1 to TRBJ2-2, with a weak D call TRBD1 (5 bases). The germline V gene encodes CDR1 MNHNS and CDR2 SASEGT. Trimming left V 9 bases short and J 0 bases short, with 8 bases between. The length of the CDR3 is 13 residues. The CDR3 DNA reads TGTGCCAGGGACATCACGAACACCGGGGAGCTGTTTTTT. Translation: CARDITNTGELFF.

This chain connects TRBV6-1 to TRBJ1-1, with no clear D. CDR1 and CDR2 (germline): MNHNS, SASEGT. V was pared by 1 base and J by 5 bases, with 11 bases between. This CDR3 contains 14 residues. CDR3 in DNA: TGTGCCAGCAGTGAAGTTAGGGATCTGACTGAAGCTTTCTTT. It encodes CASSEVRDLTEAFF.

The chain joins TRBV11-2 to TRBJ2-7; 8 bases match TRBD1. From germline, CDR1 is SGHAT and CDR2 FQNNGV. CDR3 length: 14 residues. With V trimmed by 2 bases and J by 5 bases, 5 bases remained unmatched. Here the CDR3 DNA reads TGTGCCAGCAGCTTATGGCAGGGGGCTGACGAGCAGTACTTC. This codes for CASSLWQGADEQYF.

This clonotype came up once. The chain couples TRBV29-1 to TRBJ2-1, with TRBD1 matching over 8 bases. Per the germline V gene, CDR1 is SQVTM and CDR2 is ANQGSEA. CDR3 length equals 12 residues. The V gene end was trimmed by 6 bases and the J gene end by 8 bases; junction bases not matched to a gene: 6. The CDR3 here is CSVRQGLDEQFF. DNA for the CDR3: TGCAGCGTCAGACAGGGGTTGGATGAGCAGTTCTTC.

This clonotype was seen a few times. The chain has TRBV15 and TRBJ2-2, with 12 bases aligning to TRBD2. Germline loops: CDR1 LNHNV, CDR2 YYDKDF (reference sequence). J gave up 4 bases and V 2 bases, and 8 bases lay outside the gene matches. The CDR3 covers 18 residues. The CDR3 DNA follows: TGTGCCACCAGCAGAAGGGTTCTAGCGGGAGGGCGCACCGGGGAGCTGTTTTTT. It is translated as CATSRRVLAGGRTGELFF.

This chain joins TRBV18 and TRBJ2-7, with D possibly TRBD1 on 6 matching bases. Trimming took off 6 bases at V and 6 bases at J, with 15 bases between the two ends. There are 13 residues in the CDR3. CDR1 KGHSH and CDR2 LQKENI come from the germline V gene. For the CDR3, the DNA is TGTGCCAGCTCCCCGTCAGGGGCTGGCGAGCAGTACTTC. Translating gives CASSPSGAGEQYF.

The rearrangement uses TRBV28 and TRBJ2-5; TRBD2 matches at 7 bases. The germline V gene has CDR1 MDHEN and CDR2 SYDVKM. Germline trimming cut 3 bases from V and 10 bases from J; bases unmatched to any gene: 8. This CDR3 region has 13 residues. The DNA for the CDR3 is TGTGCCAGCAGTTTTAGGGGACCGGGGGGCCAGTACTTC. Translation: CASSFRGPGGQYF.

The chain uses TRBV28 and TRBJ2-7, with 7 nucleotides matching TRBD1. This CDR3 has 13 residues. V gave up 8 bases and J gave up 1 base; unmatched junction bases: 5. Per germline, CDR1 MDHEN and CDR2 SYDVKM. The CDR3 here is CASDPGQSYEQYF. The CDR3 region has the DNA TGTGCCAGCGACCCGGGACAGTCCTACGAGCAGTACTTC.

Only one count was recorded for this clonotype. The chain couples TRBV6-5 to TRBJ2-7; tentative D call: TRBD1 (6 bases). This CDR3 has 15 residues. V was trimmed by 0 bases and J by 1 base, leaving 10 bases between them. From germline, CDR1 is MNHEY and CDR2 SVGAGI. The CDR3 nucleotides are TGTGCCAGCAGTTACTCCGCAGGGGCGTCCTACGAGCAGTACTTC. This codes for CASSYSAGASYEQYF.

This clonotype was observed a handful of times. The chain's CDR3 is CASSLLEGANYGYTF. The DNA of the CDR3 is TGTGCCAGCAGCTTGTTGGAGGGTGCCAACTATGGCTACACCTTC. V and J are TRBV5-6 and TRBJ1-2; D gene uncertain. Germline CDR1 reads SGHDT; CDR2 reads YYEEEE. Trimming left V 1 base short and J 2 bases short, with 12 bases between. The CDR3 runs to 15 residues.

This chain joins TRBV20-1 and TRBJ1-1, with D perhaps TRBD1 (5 bases). V lost 3 bases and J 5 bases, leaving 10 bases between the germline ends. Germline V gene data show CDR1 as DFQATT and CDR2 as SNEGSKA (reference sequence). The CDR3 has 12 residues. The CDR3 nucleotides are TGCAGTGCTAGCGGGGGAAGGACTGAAGCTTTCTTT. It encodes CSASGGRTEAFF.

The chain carries TRBV7-2 and TRBJ1-5, with 9 bases matching TRBD1. The V gene end was trimmed by 0 bases and the J gene end by 7 bases; junction bases not matched to a gene: 7. Germline V gene data show CDR1 as SGHTA and CDR2 as FQGNSA. This CDR3 has 16 residues. The CDR3 here is CASSLAGQGNGQPQHF. The CDR3 nucleotides read TGTGCCAGCAGCTTAGCCGGACAGGGGAATGGGCAGCCCCAGCATTTT.

This clonotype was observed a handful of times. The chain combines TRBV18 with TRBJ2-1; 12 nucleotides agree with TRBD2. This CDR3 region has 16 residues. Germline CDR1 is KGHSH and CDR2 is LQKENI. Trimming removed 3 bases from V and 9 bases from J; junction bases left unmatched: 9. The CDR3 protein is CASSPKGLAGTSEQFF. DNA for the CDR3: TGTGCCAGCTCACCCAAAGGACTAGCGGGGACGAGTGAGCAGTTCTTC.

The rearrangement links TRBV10-3 to TRBJ1-2; D gene unclear. The germline gives CDR1 ENHRY, CDR2 SYGVKD. The CDR3 length is 12 residues. V was pared by 5 bases and J by 3 bases, with 7 bases between. CDR3 in DNA: TGTGCCATCAGTCAGACATACTATGGCTACACCTTC. It translates to CAISQTYYGYTF.

In its sample, this clonotype was seen a few times. The J gene is TRBJ2-4, the V gene TRBV12-3 or TRBV12-4, with 7 bases lining up with TRBD1. The CDR3 covers 15 residues. The trim removed 6 bases at V and 8 bases at J, leaving 13 bases unmatched. The CDR3 nucleotides read TGTGCCAGCAGGGGACAGCCCCCGGTAAACGACATTCAGTACTTC. Its translation: CASRGQPPVNDIQYF.

The chain is built from TRBV5-1 and TRBJ2-6, with 7 positions matching TRBD1. V gave up 4 bases and J gave up 0 bases; unmatched junction bases: 4. CDR3 length: 16 amino acids. Per the germline V gene, CDR1 is SGHRS and CDR2 is YFSETQ. The chain's CDR3 is CASSPGQNSGANVLTF. The CDR3 DNA reads as TGCGCCAGCAGCCCGGGACAGAACTCTGGGGCCAACGTCCTGACTTTC.

The V call is TRBV28, the J call TRBJ2-2; no clear D. The CDR3 sequence is 13 residues long. Germline V gene data show CDR1 as MDHEN and CDR2 as SYDVKM. V was clipped by 5 bases and J by 7 bases, with 11 bases between them. CDR3: CASSTPSVGELFF. CDR3 DNA: TGTGCCAGCAGTACCCCCTCAGTCGGGGAGCTGTTTTTT.